The 21 T cell receptor beta chains below come from one sample, sequenced in a study of blood T cell repertoires in COVID-19. Measured with immunoSEQ multiplex PCR; TCRdb has only the in-frame clones, and not every one. This repertoire shows hundreds of thousands of clones, roughly nine tenths found once; its top ten account for about 8.2%. Sequencing input: peripheral blood. The receptors were gathered from a woman in her 50s with COVID-19, enrolled during active disease.

The chain carries TRBV2 and TRBJ2-1; D gene uncertain. The CDR3 runs 13 residues. Trimming took off 7 bases at V and 1 base at J, with 8 bases between the two ends. CDR1 and CDR2 from the germline V gene are SNHLY and FYNNEI. Here the CDR3 DNA reads TGTGCCAGCAAGAGCAAGTCCTACAATGAGCAGTTCTTC. Translation: CASKSKSYNEQFF.

The sample holds one count of this clone. The CDR3 loop is CASRGTSGGAGEQFF. The CDR3 DNA follows: TGTGCCAGCAGAGGGACTAGCGGGGGGGCCGGTGAGCAGTTCTTC. This chain connects TRBV2 to TRBJ2-1; 16 positions agree with TRBD2. V was pared by 6 bases and J by 9 bases, with 5 bases of the junction left unmatched. Germline lookup yields CDR1 SNHLY and CDR2 FYNNEI. The CDR3 length is 15 residues.

This clone was recorded a few times. This chain uses TRBV10-3 with TRBJ2-7, with 8 bases identical to TRBD2. CDR1 and CDR2 (germline): ENHRY, SYGVKD. J lost 6 bases, V lost 2 bases, and 6 bases had no gene match. The CDR3 sequence is 14 residues long. The CDR3 DNA is TGTGCCATCAGTGAGAGTCGGGGGGGGGCCGAGCAGTACTTC. Its translation is CAISESRGGAEQYF.

As to this clone: The identical CDR3 is also encoded by other nucleotide sequences in the sample. DNA of the CDR3: TGTGCCATCAGGGGGAGCACTGAAGCTTTCTTT. Its protein product is CAIRGSTEAFF. V usage is TRBV10-3 and J usage is TRBJ1-1; D is unresolved. There are 11 residues in the CDR3. V dropped 6 bases and J dropped 4 bases, with 6 bases sitting between them. CDR1 is ENHRY, CDR2 SYGVKD, per germline.

The chain recombines TRBV12-3 or TRBV12-4 with TRBJ2-3; possible D gene TRBD1, 6 bases. V lost 2 bases to trimming and J lost 3 bases, with 6 bases between them. The CDR3 loop spans 13 amino acids. The CDR3 nucleotides read TGTGCCAGCAGTTTACAGGGGACAGATACGCAGTATTTT. Translating gives CASSLQGTDTQYF.

V usage is TRBV27 and J usage is TRBJ2-7; possibly TRBD1 for D (6 bases). The length of the CDR3 is 14 residues. V lost 6 bases, J lost 6 bases, and 18 bases lay in between. Per the germline V gene, CDR1 is MNHEY and CDR2 is SMNVEV (reference sequence). CDR3 in DNA: TGTGCCAGCAGGTTAACAGGGCTTATTCTCGAGCAGTACTTC. This encodes CASRLTGLILEQYF.

This clone was observed a handful of times. This chain links TRBV20-1 with TRBJ1-1; unclear D gene. The CDR3 extends over 11 amino acids. V was trimmed by 6 bases and J by 5 bases, leaving 10 bases between them. Germline V gene sequence: CDR1 DFQATT, CDR2 SNEGSKA (reference sequence). Here the CDR3 reads CSAGPGTEAFF. The CDR3 DNA reads TGCAGTGCGGGCCCGGGGACTGAAGCTTTCTTT.

The gene calls are TRBV19 and TRBJ1-1; 9 bases fit TRBD1. The CDR3 consists of 17 residues. Germline CDR1 reads LNHDA; CDR2 reads SQIVND (reference sequence). The junction had 16 bases not matched to a gene; V was cut back by 5 bases and J by 6 bases. CDR3 DNA sequence: TGTGCCAGTAGTTCACGTCCCGGGACAGGGATGGGGTCTGAAGCTTTCTTT. Translation gives CASSSRPGTGMGSEAFF.

This clone was seen only a few times. The CDR3 DNA sequence: TGTGCCTGGGGGAGGGTAGGGCCAGAAGCTTTCTTT. This gives the protein CAWGRVGPEAFF. The genes are TRBV30 and TRBJ1-1, with D hard to call. The CDR3 is made up of 12 amino acids. With 5 bases removed from V and 8 bases from J, the gap between germline ends came to 15 bases. CDR1 is GTSNPN and CDR2 is SVGIG in the germline V gene (reference sequence).

The rearrangement uses TRBV30 and TRBJ1-2; TRBD1 aligns across 9 bases. The CDR3 extends over 17 amino acids. V dropped 1 base and J dropped 0; count of bases not matched to a gene: 9. The germline CDR1 and CDR2 sequences are GTSNPN and SVGIG (reference sequence). The CDR3 region is CAWSAWTGETTNYGYTF. DNA for the CDR3: TGTGCCTGGAGTGCGTGGACAGGGGAGACTACTAACTATGGCTACACCTTC. The full variable domain, completed using reference TRBV30 and TRBJ1-2, is SQTIHQWPATLVQPVGSPLSLECTVEGTSNPNLYWYRQAAGRGLQLLFYSVGIGQISSEVPQNLSASRPQDRQFILSSKKLLLSDSGFYLCAWSAWTGETTNYGYTFGSGTRLTVV.

The CDR3 sequence: CASTPGGGTVNTGELFF. In DNA form, the CDR3 reads TGTGCCAGCACCCCCGGGGGTGGGACTGTTAACACCGGGGAGCTGTTTTTT. The chain employs TRBV28 and TRBJ2-2, with TRBD2 as a possible D gene (6 bases). Trimming stripped 7 bases from V and 2 bases from J, with 20 bases between. There are 17 residues in the CDR3. The germline V gene has CDR1 MDHEN and CDR2 SYDVKM.

The V gene is TRBV5-5, the J gene TRBJ1-5, with 8 bases matching TRBD1. J was trimmed by 1 base and V by 4 bases; bases with no gene match: 4. The CDR3 runs to 15 residues. Looked up from germline, CDR1 is SGHKS and CDR2 is YYEKEE (reference sequence). Here the CDR3 reads CASSQTGASNQPQHF. CDR3 DNA: TGTGCCAGCAGCCAGACAGGGGCGAGCAATCAGCCCCAGCATTTT.

The rearrangement uses TRBV9 and TRBJ1-5, with TRBD1 matching over 8 bases. Germline V CDR1 and CDR2: SGDLS, YYNGEE. The trim removed 3 bases at V and 5 bases at J, leaving 4 bases unmatched. The CDR3 is 14 residues long. The DNA of the CDR3 is TGTGCCAGCAGCGGGGGGGACAGGTATCAGCCCCAGCATTTT. It translates to CASSGGDRYQPQHF.

The chain has TRBV30 and TRBJ1-1; no clear D. CDR3 length: 11 residues. From germline, CDR1 is GTSNPN and CDR2 SVGIG (reference sequence). V was shortened by 5 bases and J by 7 bases, with 11 bases between the two germline ends. The CDR3: CAWGPRGEAFF. The CDR3 nucleotides read TGTGCCTGGGGCCCACGGGGTGAAGCTTTCTTT. Looking up the rest from reference TRBV30 and TRBJ1-1 gives the full variable domain: SQTIHQWPATLVQPVGSPLSLECTVEGTSNPNLYWYRQAAGRGLQLLFYSVGIGQISSEVPQNLSASRPQDRQFILSSKKLLLSDSGFYLCAWGPRGEAFFGQGTRLTVV.

CDR3: CASSFLGGTGTAYEKLFF. CDR3 nucleotide sequence: TGTGCCAGCAGTTTCCTTGGGGGGACCGGGACAGCCTATGAAAAACTGTTTTTT. The chain recombines TRBV27 with TRBJ1-4; TRBD1 aligns across 7 bases. The V gene end was trimmed by 3 bases and the J gene end by 6 bases; junction bases not matched to a gene: 16. The CDR3 runs 18 residues. Germline V lookup: CDR1 MNHEY, CDR2 SMNVEV (reference sequence).

This clone was recorded only once. The V and J genes are TRBV5-1 and TRBJ2-3; the D gene is possibly TRBD2 (6 bases). The CDR3 extends over 15 amino acids. CDR1 is SGHRS and CDR2 is YFSETQ in the germline V gene. Trimming stripped 4 bases from V and 4 bases from J, with 16 bases between. This CDR3 reads CASSHTTSPPDTQYF. The CDR3 bases are TGCGCCAGCAGCCATACTACTAGCCCCCCAGATACGCAGTATTTT.

The CDR3 sequence is CASRLGSGGYTF. Written as DNA, the CDR3 is TGTGCCAGCCGGTTGGGTTCAGGGGGCTACACCTTC. The chain combines TRBV25-1 with TRBJ1-2; maybe TRBD1 (5 bases). The CDR3 is made up of 12 amino acids. Trimming shortened V by 8 bases and J by 8 bases, and 15 bases separated the two germline ends. Looked up from germline, CDR1 is MGHDK and CDR2 is SYGVNS.

This rearrangement joins TRBV5-1 to TRBJ1-3, with a weak D call TRBD1 (5 bases). V dropped 0 bases and J dropped 0 bases, with 10 bases sitting between them. The CDR3 is made up of 16 amino acids. CDR1 and CDR2 from the germline V gene are SGHRS and YFSETQ. The CDR3 loop is CASSLGRQGSGNTIYF. As DNA, the CDR3 is TGCGCCAGCAGCTTGGGAAGGCAGGGCTCTGGAAACACCATATATTTT. The full variable domain, its missing parts supplied by reference TRBV5-1 and TRBJ1-3, is KAGVTQTPRYLIKTRGQQVTLSCSPISGHRSVSWYQQTPGQGLQFLFEYFSETQRNKGNFPGRFSGRQFSNSRSEMNVSTLELGDSALYLCASSLGRQGSGNTIYFGEGSWLTVV.

The CDR3 coding sequence is TGTGCCAGCAGCGCCCAGGGTGGTGAGCAGTTCTTC. It yields the protein CASSAQGGEQFF. The chain uses TRBV11-1 and TRBJ2-1; tentatively, D is TRBD1 (5 bases). Germline CDR1 is SGHAT and CDR2 is FQDESV (reference sequence). Between the trimmed V and J ends, which lost 5 bases and 9 bases, there was a span of 11 bases. The length of the CDR3 is 12 residues.

Only one count was recorded for this clone. This rearrangement joins TRBV19 to TRBJ1-1, with no clear D. Germline V gene sequence: CDR1 LNHDA, CDR2 SQIVND (reference sequence). The CDR3 extends over 18 amino acids. V lost 2 bases and J 0 bases, leaving 19 bases between the germline ends. Written as DNA, the CDR3 is TGTGCCAGTAGTATAATAGGCCCCTCGGCAGGTTTGAACACTGAAGCTTTCTTT. Amino acids: CASSIIGPSAGLNTEAFF.

This chain joins TRBV4-2 and TRBJ2-1; a possible D gene is TRBD1 (7 bases). Trimming removed 6 bases at V and 6 bases at J, with 21 bases between. Germline loops: CDR1 LGHNA, CDR2 YNFKEQ. The CDR3 length is 16 residues. CDR3 nucleotides: TGTGCCAGCAGTCACTATTCATCCCAGGGGGGCAATGAGCAGTTCTTC. Protein: CASSHYSSQGGNEQFF.